Included here is one T cell receptor (beta chain) sequence, with context. Its cognate antigen is unknown. This sample was included in a study of monozygotic twins with inflammatory bowel disease. Study-wide findings and caveats: Inverse Simpson values showed less TCRbeta diversity in IBD patients than in their healthy co-twins. The data did not back a single strong IBD-associated clonotype or signal.

There were roughly 3,200 ng of total RNA used for each TCR library. TCRdb re-called the 5' RACE reads and catalogs CDR3 proteins one per entry, DNA excluded. Seen in this sample are over 200,000 distinct CDR3 sequences; the ten most common clones hold about 8%. The CDR3 contains 16 residues. CDR1 and CDR2 (germline): SNHLY, FYNNEI. Someone took an approximately 2.3 ml blood sample from each of the donors. The sample was blood. The clonotype originates from a human donor with ulcerative colitis or Crohn's disease, or a healthy co-twin of an affected twin (not recorded which). The chain uses TRBV2 and TRBJ1-6; TCRdb's assignment of TRBD1 cannot be checked, as there is no DNA. The CDR3 region is CASSEAAGANNSPLHF.